The clone carrying this T cell receptor (beta chain) was counted a few times. Antigen: not known. The CDR3 consists of 16 residues. V lost 3 bases and J lost 5; bases outside the gene matches: 10. CDR1 and CDR2 (germline): LGHDT, YNNKEL (reference sequence). During its preparation, the TCRbeta library received unique molecular identifiers. Each CDR3 protein gets one entry after TCRdb re-called the PCR reads with MiXCR. The sample includes 300,000 to 400,000 distinct CDR3 sequences, around 15% of them seen just once. This record comes from a study of T-cell reconstitution after alpha-beta-depleted transplantation in children. Study-wide points: T-cell numbers and diversity one year post-transplant derived largely from freshly generated T cells.

The sequenced sample was PBMCs, mostly from graft donor cells, obtained 360 days after TCRalphabeta/CD19-depleted stem cell transplant. The chain couples TRBV3-1 to TRBJ2-7; 10 bases map to TRBD1. This receptor was identified in a male patient between 2 and 10 years old who had a stem cell transplant for acute lymphoblastic leukemia, so the T cells may come from the graft donor. The CDR3: CASSHPRTGGTDEQYF. DNA of the CDR3: TGTGCCAGCAGCCACCCCAGGACAGGGGGAACTGACGAGCAGTACTTC.